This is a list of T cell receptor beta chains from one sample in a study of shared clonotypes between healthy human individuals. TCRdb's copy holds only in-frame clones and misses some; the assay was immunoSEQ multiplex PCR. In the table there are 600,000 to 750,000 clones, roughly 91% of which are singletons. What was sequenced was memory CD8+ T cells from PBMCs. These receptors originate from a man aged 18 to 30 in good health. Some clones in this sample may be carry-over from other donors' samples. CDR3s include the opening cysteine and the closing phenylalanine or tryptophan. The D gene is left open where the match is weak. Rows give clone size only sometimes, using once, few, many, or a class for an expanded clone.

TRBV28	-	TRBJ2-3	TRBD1	CASSLFLGGLATDTQYF	TGTGCCAGCAGTCTCTTCTTAGGGGGCCTAGCCACAGATACGCAGTATTTT
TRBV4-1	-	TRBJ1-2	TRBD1	CASSPAGTGGENYGYTF	TGCGCCAGCAGCCCCGCCGGGACAGGGGGTGAAAACTATGGCTACACCTTC
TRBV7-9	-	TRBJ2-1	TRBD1	CASSPGQGPGDEQFF	TGTGCCAGCAGCCCAGGACAGGGCCCGGGGGATGAGCAGTTCTTC
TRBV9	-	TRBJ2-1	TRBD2	CASSASGIDEQFF	TGTGCCAGCAGCGCTAGCGGGATCGATGAGCAGTTCTTC
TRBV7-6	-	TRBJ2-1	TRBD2	CASSFKTSGPDEQFF	TGTGCCAGCAGCTTTAAGACTAGCGGTCCGGATGAGCAGTTCTTC
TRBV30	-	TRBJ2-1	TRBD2	CAWSARLAGVNEQFF	TGTGCCTGGAGTGCGCGACTAGCGGGAGTCAATGAGCAGTTCTTC
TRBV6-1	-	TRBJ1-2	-	CASSEVHDDGAF	TGTGCCAGCAGTGAAGTCCACGACGACGGGGCCTTC
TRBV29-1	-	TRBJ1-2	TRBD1	CSAGTGPGYTF	TGCAGCGCCGGGACAGGGCCCGGCTACACCTTC
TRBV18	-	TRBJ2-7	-	CASSPYDGTYEQYF	TGTGCCAGCTCACCGTACGACGGGACCTACGAGCAGTACTTC
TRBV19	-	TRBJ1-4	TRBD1	CASSIDRDRNEKLFF	TGTGCCAGTAGTATAGATCGGGACAGAAATGAAAAACTGTTTTTT
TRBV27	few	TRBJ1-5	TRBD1	CASSGQGPQPQHF	TGTGCCAGCAGTGGACAGGGGCCTCAGCCCCAGCATTTT
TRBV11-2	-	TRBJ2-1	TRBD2	CASSLSSGSPRFF	TGTGCCAGCAGCTTATCGAGCGGGAGCCCGCGGTTCTTC
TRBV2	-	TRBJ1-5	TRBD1	CASSGTAKYSNQPQHF	TGTGCCAGCAGCGGGACAGCAAAATATAGCAATCAGCCCCAGCATTTT
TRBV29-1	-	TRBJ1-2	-	CSAREQGLYGYTF	TGCAGCGCAAGAGAACAGGGTTTATATGGCTACACCTTC
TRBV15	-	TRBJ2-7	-	CATSPDGTYEQYF	TGTGCCACCAGTCCCGACGGAACCTACGAGCAGTACTTC
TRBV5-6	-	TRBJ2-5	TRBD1	CASSSGTGTSQYF	TGTGCCAGCAGCTCCGGGACAGGGACCTCCCAGTACTTC
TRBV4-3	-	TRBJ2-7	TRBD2	CASSQDPSGRATNEQYF	TGCGCCAGCAGCCAAGATCCGAGCGGGAGGGCCACGAACGAGCAGTACTTC
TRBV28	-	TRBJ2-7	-	CASSVTDYEQYF	TGTGCCAGCAGCGTGACCGACTACGAGCAGTACTTC
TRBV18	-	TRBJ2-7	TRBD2	CASSSAGGLYEQYF	TGTGCCAGCTCGTCAGCGGGAGGTTTATACGAGCAGTACTTC
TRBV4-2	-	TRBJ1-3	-	CASSQDPSLSSGNTIYF	TGTGCCAGCAGCCAAGATCCCAGCCTTAGCTCTGGAAACACCATATATTTT
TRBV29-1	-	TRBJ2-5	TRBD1	CSANPATGGYWETQYF	TGCAGCGCCAACCCTGCGACAGGGGGATATTGGGAGACCCAGTACTTC
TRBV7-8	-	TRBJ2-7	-	CASSPDQVDPGRSAYEQYF	TGTGCCAGCAGCCCCGATCAAGTCGATCCCGGGCGATCAGCCTACGAGCAGTACTTC
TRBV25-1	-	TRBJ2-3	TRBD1	CASRKGQITDTQYF	TGTGCCAGCAGAAAGGGACAGATCACAGATACGCAGTATTTT
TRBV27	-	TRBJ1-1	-	CASSLGGFNTEAFF	TGTGCCAGCAGTTTAGGAGGGTTCAACACTGAAGCTTTCTTT
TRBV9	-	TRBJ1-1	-	CASSVAKNTEAFF	TGTGCCAGCAGCGTAGCAAAGAACACTGAAGCTTTCTTT
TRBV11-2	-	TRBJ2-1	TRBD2	CASSPGGNEQFF	TGTGCCAGCAGCCCGGGAGGCAATGAGCAGTTCTTC
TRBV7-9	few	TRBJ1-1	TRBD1	CASSLGTGRTEAFF	TGTGCCAGCAGCTTAGGGACAGGGCGGACTGAAGCTTTCTTT
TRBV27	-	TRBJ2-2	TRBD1	CASSFRTGVTGELFF	TGTGCCAGCAGTTTTCGGACAGGGGTCACCGGGGAGCTGTTTTTT
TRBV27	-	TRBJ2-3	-	CASSLGLASTDTQYF	TGTGCCAGCAGTTTAGGGCTGGCTAGCACAGATACGCAGTATTTT
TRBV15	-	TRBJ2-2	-	CATSLRTHSGMELFF	TGTGCCACCAGCCTGAGGACCCACTCCGGGATGGAGCTGTTTTTT
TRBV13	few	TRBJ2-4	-	CASSLHVGGWENIQYF	TGTGCCAGCAGCTTACACGTTGGGGGTTGGGAAAACATTCAGTACTTC
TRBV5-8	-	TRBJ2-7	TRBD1	CASSQDRGWSYEQYF	TGTGCCAGCAGCCAGGACAGGGGTTGGTCCTACGAGCAGTACTTC
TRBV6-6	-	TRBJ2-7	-	CASGRGSGYEQYF	TGTGCCAGCGGTCGGGGGTCCGGCTACGAGCAGTACTTC
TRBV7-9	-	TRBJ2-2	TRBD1	CASSSTGVGELFF	TGTGCCAGCAGCTCCACAGGGGTCGGGGAGCTGTTTTTT
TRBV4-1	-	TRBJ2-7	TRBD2	CASRSLAGGMETYEQYF	TGCGCCAGCAGGTCACTAGCGGGAGGTATGGAAACCTACGAGCAGTACTTC
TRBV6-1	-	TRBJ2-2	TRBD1	CASSFPGGYTGELFF	TGTGCCAGCAGTTTCCCAGGGGGCTACACCGGGGAGCTGTTTTTT
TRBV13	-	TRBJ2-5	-	CASSLGNPRGWETQYF	TGTGCCAGCAGCTTAGGTAATCCCAGGGGATGGGAGACCCAGTACTTC
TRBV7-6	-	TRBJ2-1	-	CASSLEDGWGDEQFF	TGTGCCAGCAGCTTAGAGGACGGTTGGGGCGATGAGCAGTTCTTC
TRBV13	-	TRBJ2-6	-	CASSLEWGVDPSGANVLTF	TGTGCCAGCAGCTTAGAATGGGGGGTAGACCCCTCTGGGGCCAACGTCCTGACTTTC
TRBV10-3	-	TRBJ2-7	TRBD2	CAISGDSGITYEQYF	TGTGCCATCAGTGGGGATAGCGGGATTACCTACGAGCAGTACTTC
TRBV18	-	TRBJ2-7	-	CASSYVKGGNYEQYF	TGTGCCAGCTCTTACGTTAAGGGGGGAAACTACGAGCAGTACTTC
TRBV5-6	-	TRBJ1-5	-	CASSLGASRQPQHF	TGTGCCAGCAGCTTGGGGGCGTCTCGACAGCCCCAGCATTTT
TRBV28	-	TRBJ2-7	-	CASSGRNSGEQYF	TGTGCCAGCAGCGGCAGAAACAGTGGAGAGCAGTACTTC
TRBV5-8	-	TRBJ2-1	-	CASSFPYNEQFF	TGTGCCAGCAGCTTCCCTTACAATGAGCAGTTCTTC
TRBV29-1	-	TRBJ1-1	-	CSVEGTETTEAFF	TGCAGCGTTGAAGGTACAGAGACCACTGAAGCTTTCTTT
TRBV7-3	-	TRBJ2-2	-	CASAWASVDTGELFF	TGTGCCAGCGCGTGGGCCTCCGTTGACACCGGGGAGCTGTTTTTT
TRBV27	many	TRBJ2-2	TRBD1	CASSYGTGVTGELFF	TGTGCCAGCAGCTACGGGACAGGGGTCACCGGGGAGCTGTTTTTT
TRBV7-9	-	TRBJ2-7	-	CASSSRGEGKVPYEQYF	TGTGCCAGCAGCTCCCGGGGAGAGGGGAAGGTTCCCTACGAGCAGTACTTC